The 2 T cell receptor beta chains given below trace back to one sample, sequenced in a study of identifying expanded T cells in peripheral blood. The data were produced by immunoSEQ multiplex PCR, yet TCRdb's version contains in-frame clones alone and is incomplete. The data contain around 78,000 clones, approximately 84% of them singletons. Sequenced: blood. These receptors originate from a person aged 18 to 75 in good health.

The chain joins TRBV4-3 to TRBJ2-2; D might be TRBD1 (5 bases). The germline V gene has CDR1 LGHNA and CDR2 YSLEER. The CDR3 sequence is 13 residues long. Between the trimmed V and J ends, which lost 6 bases and 0 bases, there was a span of 5 bases. The DNA for the CDR3 is TGCGCCAGCAGACAGGCGAACACCGGGGAGCTGTTTTTT. Translated: CASRQANTGELFF.

The CDR3 DNA reads TGTGCCAGCAGCTATGGGACAGCACCCTACGAGCAGTACTTC. Residues: CASSYGTAPYEQYF. The rearrangement uses TRBV5-6 and TRBJ2-7; 7 positions agree with TRBD1. This CDR3 region has 14 residues. The germline V gene encodes CDR1 SGHDT and CDR2 YYEEEE. With 3 bases clipped from V and 2 bases from J, the junction kept 5 bases outside the gene matches. Full variable domain (remainder filled in from reference TRBV5-6 and TRBJ2-7): DAGVTQSPTHLIKTRGQQVTLRCSPKSGHDTVSWYQQALGQGPQFIFQYYEEEERQRGNFPDRFSGHQFPNYSSELNVNALLLGDSALYLCASSYGTAPYEQYFGPGTRLTVT.